These 20 T cell receptor beta chains were all obtained from the same sample, sequenced in a study of PD-1 blockade in classical Hodgkin lymphoma. Following autologous stem cell transplantation, relapse occurred in every patient, and exposure to brentuximab vedotin varied. Sequenced by immunoSEQ multiplex PCR; TCRdb stores in-frame clones only, minus some. The sample yields some 16,000 clones, approximately 80% seen once. The sample consisted of peripheral blood mononuclear cells (PBMCs), taken before the second cycle of nivolumab. All receptors come from a human donor with classical Hodgkin lymphoma.

This clone was found a few times. One end of the junction does not line up with germline, which may come from a read error. The chain links TRBV7-7 to TRBJ1-5, with D unclear. This CDR3 contains 11 residues. The germline V gene encodes CDR1 SSHAT and CDR2 FNYEAQ (reference sequence). The CDR3 reads CASSLSQPQHF. The CDR3 region has the DNA TGTGCTAGCAGCTTAAGTCAGCCCCAGCATTTT.

The chain has TRBV6-5 and TRBJ2-7; no definite D call. Trimming took 6 bases from V and 4 from J, leaving 19 bases between them. Germline CDR1 is MNHEY and CDR2 is SVGAGI. This CDR3 has 15 residues. CDR3 nucleotides: TGTGCCAGCAGCTACCGGGCCATGCCCCCTTACGAGCAGTACTTC. Residues: CASSYRAMPPYEQYF.

This clone was picked up a small number of times. This chain uses TRBV5-1 with TRBJ1-5; TRBD1 is a possible D gene (6 bases). This CDR3 has 15 amino acids. Trimming stripped 0 bases from V and 6 bases from J, with 13 bases between. Germline V CDR1 and CDR2: SGHRS, YFSETQ. The CDR3 loop reads CASSLEPKGGQPQHF. Written as DNA, the CDR3 is TGCGCCAGCAGCTTGGAACCGAAGGGGGGTCAGCCCCAGCATTTT.

V and J are TRBV7-9 and TRBJ2-1, with TRBD2 matching over 10 bases. This CDR3 spans 14 amino acids. Germline assignment: CDR1 SEHNR and CDR2 FQNEAQ (reference sequence). V trimming: 3 bases; J trimming: 9 bases; junction bases outside the gene matches: 5. The CDR3 loop reads CASSFVSGRPEQFF. In nucleotides, the CDR3 is TGTGCCAGCAGCTTCGTTAGCGGGAGGCCTGAGCAGTTCTTC.

This clone was detected only once. CDR3 coding DNA: TGTGCCAGCAGTGGGCTAGCGGGAAACACCGGGGAGCTGTTTTTT. Translated, it gives CASSGLAGNTGELFF. V usage is TRBV6-4 and J usage is TRBJ2-2, with 9 nucleotides matching TRBD2. Germline V CDR1 and CDR2: MRHNA, SNTAGT. With V trimmed by 4 bases and J by 2 bases, 2 bases remained unmatched. CDR3 length: 15 amino acids.

V and J are TRBV6-5 and TRBJ1-2, with TRBD1 matching over 8 bases. This CDR3 has 14 residues. CDR1 is MNHEY, CDR2 SVGAGI, per germline. V gave up 3 bases and J gave up 4 bases; unmatched junction bases: 4. The DNA for the CDR3 is TGTGCCAGCAGTTATATACAGGGGGGCTATGGCTACACCTTC. This translates into CASSYIQGGYGYTF.

This chain uses TRBV5-1 with TRBJ1-1; D is uncertain. CDR3 length: 14 amino acids. Germline CDR1 and CDR2: SGHRS and YFSETQ. V was shortened by 0 bases and J by 1 base, with 7 bases between the two germline ends. DNA of the CDR3: TGCGCCAGCAGCTTGGAGTTGCGGAACACTGAAGCTTTCTTT. Encoded protein: CASSLELRNTEAFF.

CDR3 residues: CASSWSRVAYEQYF. The DNA of the CDR3 is TGTGCCAGCAGTTGGAGCAGGGTAGCCTACGAGCAGTACTTC. The rearrangement links TRBV6-5 to TRBJ2-7, with D perhaps TRBD1 (5 bases). The ends were cut back, 4 bases at V and 2 bases at J, with 12 bases in the middle. This CDR3 is 14 amino acids long. CDR1 and CDR2 from the germline V gene are MNHEY and SVGAGI.

The V gene is TRBV6-1, the J gene TRBJ1-5; 9 bases line up with TRBD1. V was pared by 6 bases and J by 4 bases, with 1 base of the junction left unmatched. CDR3 length: 13 residues. Germline V gene lookup returns CDR1 MNHNS and CDR2 SASEGT. The CDR3 nucleotides are TGTGCCAGCAGCGGGACAGGGAATCAGCCCCAGCATTTT. Translation gives CASSGTGNQPQHF.

The V call is TRBV5-5, the J call TRBJ2-1; TRBD2 agrees at 14 bases. The CDR3 runs to 18 residues. Germline lookup yields CDR1 SGHKS and CDR2 YYEKEE (reference sequence). Germline trimming cut 7 bases from V and 1 base from J; bases unmatched to any gene: 10. CDR3 loop: CASYRGLAGGRSYNEQFF. CDR3 coding DNA: TGTGCCAGCTACCGCGGACTAGCGGGAGGACGGTCCTACAATGAGCAGTTCTTC.

The chain joins TRBV9 to TRBJ2-7; D could derive from TRBD1 or TRBD2 (6 bases each). This CDR3 spans 16 amino acids. With 0 bases removed from V and 5 bases from J, the gap between germline ends came to 18 bases. CDR1 is SGDLS, CDR2 YYNGEE, per germline. This CDR3 is CASSVGTGANTHEQYF. As DNA, the CDR3 is TGTGCCAGCAGCGTAGGTACGGGGGCGAATACCCACGAGCAGTACTTC.

The chain joins TRBV9 to TRBJ2-2; D gene unclear. The V gene lost 5 bases and the J gene lost 6 bases, with 23 bases spanning the gap. Germline V gene data show CDR1 as SGDLS and CDR2 as YYNGEE. The CDR3 length is 17 residues. CDR3 region: CASSHSQKNMIAGELFF. Here the CDR3 DNA reads TGTGCCAGCAGTCATAGTCAAAAAAATATGATTGCCGGGGAGCTGTTTTTT.

CDR3 coding DNA: TGTGCCAGCAGCTTGGGACTAGCGGGAGTAGGTGAGCAGTTCTTC. Its protein product is CASSLGLAGVGEQFF. The chain couples TRBV7-9 to TRBJ2-1, with TRBD2 matching 14 bases. From germline, CDR1 is SEHNR and CDR2 FQNEAQ (reference sequence). The CDR3 is 15 residues long. The V and J ends lost 3 bases and 9 bases, in that order; junction bases with no gene match: 4.

This clone was seen once. V usage is TRBV6-1 and J usage is TRBJ1-2, with D possibly being TRBD1 (5 bases). Germline assignment: CDR1 MNHNS and CDR2 SASEGT. Trimming pared 6 bases from V and 8 bases from J, leaving 19 bases between. This CDR3 contains 14 residues. DNA of the CDR3: TGTGCCAGCAGCCTTCCCCGGGACTCCGAGGGCTACACCTTC. The encoded protein is CASSLPRDSEGYTF.

The V gene is TRBV7-6, the J gene TRBJ2-7; D possibly uses TRBD1 or TRBD2 (6 bases each). This CDR3 is 15 amino acids long. The V gene's germline CDR1 is SGHVS and CDR2 FNYEAQ. V gave up 3 bases and J gave up 3 bases, with 15 bases separating them. The CDR3 region is CASSLIGGLDYEQYF. The CDR3 region has the DNA TGTGCCAGCAGCTTGATCGGGGGCCTAGACTACGAGCAGTACTTC.

The genes are TRBV28 and TRBJ2-7; a weak D match, TRBD2 (6 bases). The CDR3 extends over 15 amino acids. The ends were cut back, 3 bases at V and 3 bases at J, with 15 bases in the middle. CDR1 and CDR2 (germline): MDHEN, SYDVKM. The CDR3 DNA reads as TGTGCCAGCAGTTTGCCGGGGGATCAAATCTACGAGCAGTACTTC. Encoded protein: CASSLPGDQIYEQYF.

The chain links TRBV5-6 to TRBJ2-3; no definite D call. This CDR3 has 13 amino acids. Trimming took 0 bases from V and 5 from J, leaving 7 bases between them. CDR1 and CDR2 (germline): SGHDT, YYEEEE. In DNA, the CDR3 is TGTGCCAGCAGCTTGGTAGAAGGAGATACGCAGTATTTT. Protein: CASSLVEGDTQYF.

The chain has TRBV11-3 and TRBJ1-2, with 12 positions matching TRBD1. In germline, CDR1 is SGHNT, CDR2 YENEEA. V was clipped by 2 bases and J by 7 bases; unmatched bases: 5. The CDR3 is 15 amino acids. The CDR3 DNA reads TGTGCCAGCAGCTTATTTCGGGGACAGGGGGCTGGCTACACCTTC. Translating gives CASSLFRGQGAGYTF. Supplemented by reference TRBV11-3 and TRBJ1-2, the full variable domain reads EAGVVQSPRYKIIEKKQPVAFWCNPISGHNTLYWYLQNLGQGPELLIRYENEEAVDDSQLPKDRFSAERLKGVDSTLKIQPAELGDSAVYLCASSLFRGQGAGYTFGSGTRLTVV.

A remark on this clone: The junction does not match germline at one end; this may be a read error. The chain carries TRBV19 and TRBJ2-3, with a tentative D call TRBD2 (6 bases). Germline CDR1 LNHDA, CDR2 SQIVND (reference sequence). The CDR3 loop spans 12 amino acids. CDR3 loop: CALEGSTDTQYF. The CDR3 DNA reads as TGCGCCTTGGAGGGCAGCACAGATACGCAGTATTTT.

The genes are TRBV9 and TRBJ1-6, with a possible D match to TRBD1 (6 bases). The CDR3 runs 16 residues. Germline loops: CDR1 SGDLS, CDR2 YYNGEE. V was pared by 5 bases and J by 4 bases, with 16 bases between. The CDR3 sequence is CASSSGYGQYNSPLHF. CDR3 DNA: TGTGCCAGCAGTTCGGGATACGGACAGTATAATTCACCCCTCCACTTT.